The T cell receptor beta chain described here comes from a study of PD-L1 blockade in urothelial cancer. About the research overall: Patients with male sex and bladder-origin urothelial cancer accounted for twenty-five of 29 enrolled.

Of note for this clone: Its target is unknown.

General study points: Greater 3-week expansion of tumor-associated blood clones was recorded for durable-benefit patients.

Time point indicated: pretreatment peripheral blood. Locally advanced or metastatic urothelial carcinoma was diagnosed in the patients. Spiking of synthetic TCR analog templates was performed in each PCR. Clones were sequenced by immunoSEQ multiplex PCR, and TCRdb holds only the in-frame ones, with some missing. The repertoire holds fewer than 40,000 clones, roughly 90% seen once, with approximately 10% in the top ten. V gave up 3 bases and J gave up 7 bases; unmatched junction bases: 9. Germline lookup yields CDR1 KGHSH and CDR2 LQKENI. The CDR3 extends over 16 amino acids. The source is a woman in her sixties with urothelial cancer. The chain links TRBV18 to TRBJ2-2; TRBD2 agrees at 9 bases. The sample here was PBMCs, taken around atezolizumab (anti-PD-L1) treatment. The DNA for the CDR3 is TGTGCCAGCTCACCGATGCGGGAGGGCCCCCGCGGGGAGCTGTTTTTT. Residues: CASSPMREGPRGELFF.